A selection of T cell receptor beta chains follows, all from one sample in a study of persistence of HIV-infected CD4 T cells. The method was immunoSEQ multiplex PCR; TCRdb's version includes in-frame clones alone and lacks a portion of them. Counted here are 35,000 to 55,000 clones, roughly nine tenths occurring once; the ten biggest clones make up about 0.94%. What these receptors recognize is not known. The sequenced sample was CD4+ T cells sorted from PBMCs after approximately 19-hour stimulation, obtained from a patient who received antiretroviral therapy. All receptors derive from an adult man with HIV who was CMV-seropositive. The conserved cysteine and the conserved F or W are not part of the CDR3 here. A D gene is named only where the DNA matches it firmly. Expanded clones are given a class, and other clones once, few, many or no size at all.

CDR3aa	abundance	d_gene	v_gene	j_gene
ATSRGRVNYGYT	-	-	TRBV15	TRBJ1-2
ASSVTGANVLT	-	-	TRBV6-6	TRBJ2-6
ASSQGGYGTEAF	-	-	TRBV3-1/TRBV3-2	TRBJ1-1
ASRGARGNTIY	-	-	TRBV5-8	TRBJ1-3
ASSLGLAGVSEQF	-	TRBD2	TRBV7-3	TRBJ2-1
AIYNVRGNYGYT	-	-	TRBV6-5	TRBJ1-2
ASSQRRQSSSYNSPLH	-	-	TRBV19	TRBJ1-6
ASSLGGSTGELF	-	TRBD1	TRBV19	TRBJ2-2
ASSPGTVGTTGELF	-	TRBD1	TRBV18	TRBJ2-2
ASTRSSYNSPLH	-	-	TRBV6-5	TRBJ1-6
ASSQDTKVRGGRIYEQY	-	TRBD2	TRBV4-1	TRBJ2-7
ASTQVEGKNIQY	-	-	TRBV7-2	TRBJ2-4
ATSETGDEQY	-	TRBD1	TRBV24-1	TRBJ2-7
ASTPDRGTDGYT	-	TRBD1	TRBV19	TRBJ1-2
ASSPGQERNTIY	-	TRBD1	TRBV2	TRBJ1-3
ASSLDQQNGELF	-	-	TRBV11-3	TRBJ2-2
ASFQGGGSSPLH	-	-	TRBV6-5	TRBJ1-6
ASSPSDRGNGYT	-	TRBD1	TRBV18	TRBJ1-2
ASSRDRGSNQPQH	-	TRBD1	TRBV3-1/TRBV3-2	TRBJ1-5
ASSEDRAREGYT	few	TRBD1	TRBV5-1	TRBJ1-2
ASSITHATNTEAF	-	-	TRBV19	TRBJ1-1
ATFKGGPLTYGYT	-	-	TRBV19	TRBJ1-2
ASSPQGSSYNEQF	-	-	TRBV18	TRBJ2-1
ASRWTGEEQF	-	TRBD1	TRBV10-2	TRBJ2-1
AWSPGGSLNTEAF	-	-	TRBV30	TRBJ1-1
ASSLDKLAGRRV	-	TRBD2	TRBV5-1	TRBJ2-1
ASSYFSNMNTGELF	-	-	TRBV6-5	TRBJ2-2
ASSPERFGSNQPQH	-	-	TRBV6-6	TRBJ1-5
ASSPETANYGYT	-	-	TRBV7-9	TRBJ1-2
ASSIGAGFQPQH	-	-	TRBV19	TRBJ1-5
ATSREISRGGETQY	-	-	TRBV15	TRBJ2-5
ASSEGPSGGELF	once	-	TRBV2	TRBJ2-2
ASSTGGGGSYEQY	few	-	TRBV6-2/TRBV6-3	TRBJ2-7
ASTHEGGAGDTQY	-	-	TRBV5-1	TRBJ2-3
ASSVLGSADTQY	few	-	TRBV9	TRBJ2-3
ASSARTATGELF	-	-	TRBV25-1	TRBJ2-2
ASSHVGQMNTGELF	-	TRBD1	TRBV3-1/TRBV3-2	TRBJ2-2
ASSVGGQGADTQY	-	TRBD1	TRBV9	TRBJ2-3
ASRTGTGINEQF	-	TRBD1	TRBV6-5	TRBJ2-1
ASSRDRGRWNEQF	-	TRBD1	TRBV6-5	TRBJ2-1
SVYGGGGNTIY	-	-	TRBV29-1	TRBJ1-3
AISPSGQGERAF	-	TRBD1	TRBV10-3	TRBJ1-1
ASSLITGAKGEQY	-	-	TRBV7-8	TRBJ2-7
ASSYLGQNYGYT	-	-	TRBV6-6	TRBJ1-2
ASWEEGGNEQF	-	-	TRBV6-5	TRBJ2-1